Shown below are 21 T cell receptor beta chains from a single sample sequenced in a study of cytomegalovirus exposure and HLA in healthy donors. PCR amplification relied on 60 Vbeta primers (plus 13 Jbeta primers). Using immunoSEQ multiplex PCR, the repertoire was profiled, and TCRdb retains in-frame clones only, with some absent. This sample has fewer than 200,000 clones, with around 74% found just once. Sequencing was done on a sample of PBMCs. These TCRs come from a female donor in good health and CMV-seronegative.

The J gene is TRBJ2-1, the V gene TRBV6-5; 9 bases are shared with TRBD2. Germline values: CDR1 MNHEY, CDR2 SVGAGI. The CDR3 sequence is 16 residues long. V gave up 0 bases and J gave up 2 bases; unmatched junction bases: 2. The CDR3 here is CASSYSSGGPYNEQFF. The CDR3 bases are TGTGCCAGCAGTTACTCCAGCGGGGGGCCCTACAATGAGCAGTTCTTC.

V usage is TRBV28 and J usage is TRBJ1-5; D perhaps matches TRBD1 (6 bases). The germline V gene encodes CDR1 MDHEN and CDR2 SYDVKM. V was pared by 1 base and J by 0 bases, with 22 bases between. This CDR3 region has 20 residues. CDR3 sequence: CASSLLMSTRGGDSNQPQHF. CDR3 nucleotides: TGTGCCAGCAGTTTATTGATGAGTACGAGAGGGGGGGATAGCAATCAGCCCCAGCATTTT.

The rearrangement links TRBV10-3 to TRBJ2-1; 7 bases align to TRBD2. The CDR3 is 13 residues long. V dropped 8 bases and J dropped 0; count of bases not matched to a gene: 1. Germline V gives CDR1 ENHRY, CDR2 SYGVKD. The CDR3 region is CAIGGSSYNEQFF. Here the CDR3 DNA reads TGTGCCATCGGCGGGAGCTCCTACAATGAGCAGTTCTTC.

The CDR3 loop reads CASSRDRGKVHEQYF. CDR3 DNA: TGTGCCAGCAGTCGTGACAGGGGAAAAGTCCACGAGCAGTACTTC. The chain links TRBV6-5 to TRBJ2-7; TRBD1 agrees at 8 bases. V lost 5 bases to trimming and J lost 5 bases; unmatched junction nucleotides: 11. This CDR3 is built from 15 residues. Per the germline V gene, CDR1 is MNHEY and CDR2 is SVGAGI.

The gene calls are TRBV4-1 and TRBJ2-3; 10 nucleotides align to TRBD2. This CDR3 is 17 amino acids long. The trim removed 5 bases at V and 6 bases at J, leaving 14 bases unmatched. Germline CDR1 reads MGHRA; CDR2 reads YSYEKL. The CDR3 loop is CASSVRTSGVLRDTQYF. CDR3 sequence (DNA): TGCGCCAGCAGCGTTCGAACTAGCGGGGTCTTAAGGGATACGCAGTATTTT.

The gene calls are TRBV4-1 and TRBJ2-7, with 7 bases matching TRBD2. The germline CDR1 and CDR2 sequences are MGHRA and YSYEKL. J lost 6 bases, V lost 0 bases, and 11 bases had no gene match. The CDR3 is made up of 16 amino acids. The CDR3 is CASSQEVRSGISEQYF. The CDR3 DNA sequence: TGCGCCAGCAGCCAAGAAGTCAGAAGCGGGATAAGCGAGCAGTACTTC.

This clone was found once. The J gene is TRBJ2-1, the V gene TRBV19; TRBD2 agrees at 10 bases. The CDR3 consists of 16 residues. The ends lost 7 bases at V and 9 bases at J; junction bases unmatched: 15. CDR1 and CDR2 from the germline V gene are LNHDA and SQIVND (reference sequence). As DNA, the CDR3 is TGTGCCAGTAAGTTGGCTAGCGGGAGTCGGTCCCCTGAGCAGTTCTTC. It translates to CASKLASGSRSPEQFF. Based on the CDR3 plus reference TRBV19 and TRBJ2-1, the full variable domain is DGGITQSPKYLFRKEGQNVTLSCEQNLNHDAMYWYRQDPGQGLRLIYYSQIVNDFQKGDIAEGYSVSREKKESFPLTVTSAQKNPTAFYLCASKLASGSRSPEQFFGPGTRLTVL.

As regards this clone: At one of its ends the junction is not consistent with the germline gene, which may arise from a read error. The CDR3 reads CSSSLGGGTISYNEQFF. The CDR3, as DNA: TGTTCCAGCAGCCTAGGCGGGGGTACAATCTCCTACAATGAGCAGTTCTTC. The rearrangement uses TRBV7-9 and TRBJ2-1; TRBD2 matches at 7 bases. The CDR3 sequence is 17 residues long. Germline CDR1 is SEHNR and CDR2 is FQNEAQ (reference sequence).

This clone has a handful of counts. This chain connects TRBV6-4 to TRBJ1-1, with 8 bases lining up with TRBD1. With 4 bases clipped from V and 5 bases from J, the junction kept 6 bases outside the gene matches. This CDR3 is 14 amino acids long. CDR1 and CDR2 from the germline V gene are MRHNA and SNTAGT. CDR3 nucleotides: TGTGCCAGCAGTGGCAGGGGGCGGGAGACTGAAGCTTTCTTT. Its protein is CASSGRGRETEAFF.

CDR3 protein: CASMEREGLKEYF. CDR3 coding DNA: TGTGCCAGCATGGAGCGGGAGGGCCTTAAAGAGTACTTC. V is TRBV6-1 and J is TRBJ2-7, with 10 bases that match TRBD2. In germline, CDR1 is MNHNS, CDR2 SASEGT. The CDR3 loop spans 13 amino acids. The junction had 11 bases not matched to a gene; V was cut back by 7 bases and J by 11 bases.

The rearrangement uses TRBV11-2 and TRBJ1-6, with 10 bases fitting TRBD1. From germline, CDR1 is SGHAT and CDR2 FQNNGV. Unmatched junction bases numbered 7, after V lost 4 bases and J lost 7 bases. This CDR3 has 16 amino acids. The DNA for the CDR3 is TGTGCCAGCAGCTCAGGACCGGGACAGGGGAATTCACCCCTCCACTTT. Protein sequence: CASSSGPGQGNSPLHF.

The chain joins TRBV5-5 to TRBJ1-1; 7 bases are shared with TRBD1. The CDR3 extends over 16 amino acids. Per the germline V gene, CDR1 is SGHKS and CDR2 is YYEKEE (reference sequence). Trimming removed 3 bases from V and 3 bases from J; junction bases left unmatched: 11. The CDR3 spells CASSWGNRGRDTEAFF. The CDR3 region has the DNA TGTGCCAGCAGCTGGGGGAACAGGGGAAGAGACACTGAAGCTTTCTTT.

This clone was detected a few times. The gene calls are TRBV6-1 and TRBJ1-3, with a tentative D call TRBD1 (5 bases). The germline gives CDR1 MNHNS, CDR2 SASEGT. This CDR3 contains 15 residues. Between the trimmed V and J ends, which lost 2 bases and 2 bases, there was a span of 10 bases. The CDR3 is CASSERGGAGNTIYF. CDR3 sequence (DNA): TGTGCCAGCAGTGAACGTGGAGGGGCTGGAAACACCATATATTTT.

The chain links TRBV29-1 to TRBJ1-5, with TRBD1 identical over 8 bases. From germline, CDR1 is SQVTM and CDR2 ANQGSEA. The ends lost 5 bases at V and 5 bases at J; junction bases unmatched: 8. CDR3 size: 14 residues. The CDR3 loop is CSVTGTGGDQPQHF. The CDR3 DNA reads as TGCAGCGTTACAGGGACAGGAGGGGATCAGCCCCAGCATTTT.

This clone occurred a few times. This sequence joins TRBV7-2 and TRBJ1-2; D ambiguous. Between the trimmed V and J ends, which lost 3 bases and 6 bases, there was a span of 14 bases. Germline loops: CDR1 SGHTA, CDR2 FQGNSA. The CDR3 has 14 residues. CDR3 amino acids: CASSFSVPVDGYTF. For the CDR3, the DNA is TGTGCCAGCAGCTTTTCGGTCCCGGTGGATGGCTACACCTTC.

The chain joins TRBV7-8 to TRBJ2-3, with D maybe TRBD2 (6 bases). In germline, CDR1 is SGHVS, CDR2 FQNEAQ. The CDR3 runs to 16 residues. V was clipped by 4 bases and J by 1 base, with 15 bases between them. The CDR3 coding sequence is TGTGCCAGCAGCTCCCTGGCGGGGAAGGGCACAGATACGCAGTATTTT. Translation: CASSSLAGKGTDTQYF.

The chain links TRBV19 to TRBJ1-5; maybe TRBD1 (6 bases). Germline CDR1 is LNHDA and CDR2 is SQIVND (reference sequence). V was clipped by 2 bases and J by 5 bases, with 13 bases between them. CDR3 length: 15 amino acids. The CDR3, as DNA: TGTGCCAGTAGTATATCCAGGGGTAAATATCAGCCCCAGCATTTT. This codes for CASSISRGKYQPQHF.

This clone was seen only once. This chain joins TRBV27 and TRBJ1-1; 7 positions agree with TRBD1. CDR3 length: 15 amino acids. The ends lost 5 bases at V and 3 bases at J; junction bases unmatched: 9. The V gene's germline CDR1 is MNHEY and CDR2 SMNVEV (reference sequence). The CDR3 DNA is TGTGCCAGCAGTGCCCGACAGGGTAGGGACACTGAAGCTTTCTTT. As protein: CASSARQGRDTEAFF.

The chain uses TRBV9 and TRBJ2-7, with TRBD1 as a possible D gene (6 bases). The V gene's germline CDR1 is SGDLS and CDR2 YYNGEE. With 4 bases removed from V and 4 bases from J, the gap between germline ends came to 18 bases. This CDR3 is built from 15 residues. As DNA, the CDR3 is TGTGCCAGCAGCCTTGAACAGGGCCCGCGTTACGAGCAGTACTTC. Its protein product is CASSLEQGPRYEQYF.

The chain has TRBV29-1 and TRBJ1-2, with no clear D. V lost 3 bases, J lost 0 bases, and 11 bases lay in between. Per the germline V gene, CDR1 is SQVTM and CDR2 is ANQGSEA. This CDR3 has 14 residues. The CDR3: CSVDSGSANYGYTF. The CDR3, as DNA: TGCAGCGTTGACTCCGGGTCCGCTAACTATGGCTACACCTTC. Supplemented by reference TRBV29-1 and TRBJ1-2, the full variable domain reads SAVISQKPSRDICQRGTSLTIQCQVDSQVTMMFWYRQQPGQSLTLIATANQGSEATYESGFVIDKFPISRPNLTFSTLTVSNMSPEDSSIYLCSVDSGSANYGYTFGSGTRLTVV.

The chain couples TRBV7-6 to TRBJ2-5; 12 positions agree with TRBD2. J lost 2 bases, V lost 3 bases, and 1 base had no gene match. Germline CDR1 is SGHVS and CDR2 is FNYEAQ. The CDR3 has 15 amino acids. As DNA, the CDR3 is TGTGCCAGCAGCTTCGGACTAGCGGGACAAGAGACCCAGTACTTC. It translates to CASSFGLAGQETQYF.